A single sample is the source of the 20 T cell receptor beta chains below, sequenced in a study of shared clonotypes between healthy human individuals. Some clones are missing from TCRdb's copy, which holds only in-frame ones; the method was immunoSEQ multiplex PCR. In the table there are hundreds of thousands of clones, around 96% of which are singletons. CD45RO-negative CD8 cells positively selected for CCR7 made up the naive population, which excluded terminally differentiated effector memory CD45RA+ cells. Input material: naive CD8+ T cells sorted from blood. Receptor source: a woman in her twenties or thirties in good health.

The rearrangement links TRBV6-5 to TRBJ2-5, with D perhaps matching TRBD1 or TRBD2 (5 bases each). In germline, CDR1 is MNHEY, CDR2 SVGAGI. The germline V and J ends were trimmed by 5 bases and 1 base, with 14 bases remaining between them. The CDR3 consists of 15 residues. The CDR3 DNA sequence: TGTGCCAGCAGTGGCCCCGGGACGTCCCAAGAGACCCAGTACTTC. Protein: CASSGPGTSQETQYF.

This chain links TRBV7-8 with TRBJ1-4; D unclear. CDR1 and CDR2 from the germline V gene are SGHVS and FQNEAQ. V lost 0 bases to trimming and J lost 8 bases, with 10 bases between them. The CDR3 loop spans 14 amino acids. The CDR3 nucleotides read TGTGCCAGCAGCTTAGCGATGGGTAGAGAAAAACTGTTTTTT. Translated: CASSLAMGREKLFF.

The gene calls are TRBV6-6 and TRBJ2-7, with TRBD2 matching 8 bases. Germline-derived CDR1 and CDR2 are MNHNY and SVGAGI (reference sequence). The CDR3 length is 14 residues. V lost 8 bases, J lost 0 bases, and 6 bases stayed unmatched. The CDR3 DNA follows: TGTGCCAGCGGATCACTAGCGGACTCCTACGAGCAGTACTTC. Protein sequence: CASGSLADSYEQYF.

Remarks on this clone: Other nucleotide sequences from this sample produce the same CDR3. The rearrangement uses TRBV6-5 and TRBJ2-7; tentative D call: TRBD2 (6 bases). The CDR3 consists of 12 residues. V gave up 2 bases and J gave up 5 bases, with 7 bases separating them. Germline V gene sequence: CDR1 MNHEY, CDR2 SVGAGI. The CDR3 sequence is CASSYRGDEQYF. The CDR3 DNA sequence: TGTGCCAGCAGTTACCGCGGGGACGAGCAGTACTTC.

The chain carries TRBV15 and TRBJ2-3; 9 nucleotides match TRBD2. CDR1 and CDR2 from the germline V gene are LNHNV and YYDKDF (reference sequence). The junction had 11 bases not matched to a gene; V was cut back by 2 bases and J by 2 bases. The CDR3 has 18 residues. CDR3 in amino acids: CATSRHPLEREDTDTQYF. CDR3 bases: TGTGCCACCAGCAGACATCCGTTGGAGCGGGAGGACACAGATACGCAGTATTTT. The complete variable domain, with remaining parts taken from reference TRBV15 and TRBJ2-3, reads DAMVIQNPRYQVTQFGKPVTLSCSQTLNHNVMYWYQQKSSQAPKLLFHYYDKDFNNEADTPDNFQSRRPNTSFCFLDIRSPGLGDTAMYLCATSRHPLEREDTDTQYFGPGTRLTVL.

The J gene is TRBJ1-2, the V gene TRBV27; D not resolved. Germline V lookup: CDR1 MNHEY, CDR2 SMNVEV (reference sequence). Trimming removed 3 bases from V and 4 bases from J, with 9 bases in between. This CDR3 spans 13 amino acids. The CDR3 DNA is TGTGCCAGCAGTTTCGGACGGTCCTATGGCTACACCTTC. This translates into CASSFGRSYGYTF.

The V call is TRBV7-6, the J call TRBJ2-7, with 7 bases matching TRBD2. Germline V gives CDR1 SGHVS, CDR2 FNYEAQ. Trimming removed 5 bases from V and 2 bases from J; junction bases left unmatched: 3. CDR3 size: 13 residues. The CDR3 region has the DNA TGTGCCAGCAGCGCCGGGAGGCCCTACGAGCAGTACTTC. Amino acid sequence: CASSAGRPYEQYF. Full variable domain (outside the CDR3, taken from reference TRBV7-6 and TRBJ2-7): GAGVSQSPRYKVTKRGQDVALRCDPISGHVSLYWYRQALGQGPEFLTYFNYEAQQDKSGLPNDRFSAERPEGSISTLTIQRTEQRDSAMYRCASSAGRPYEQYFGPGTRLTVT.

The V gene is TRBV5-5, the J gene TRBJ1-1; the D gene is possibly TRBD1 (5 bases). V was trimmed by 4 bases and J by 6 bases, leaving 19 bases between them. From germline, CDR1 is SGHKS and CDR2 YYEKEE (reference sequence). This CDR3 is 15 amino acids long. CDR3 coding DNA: TGTGCCAGCAGCCTTCCCTGGGCCGGGACGGCTGAAGCTTTCTTT. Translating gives CASSLPWAGTAEAFF.

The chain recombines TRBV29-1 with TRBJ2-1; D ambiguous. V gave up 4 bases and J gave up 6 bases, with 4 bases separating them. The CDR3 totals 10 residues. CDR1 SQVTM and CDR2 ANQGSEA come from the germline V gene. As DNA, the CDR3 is TGCAGCGTTGGTCCCAATGAGCAGTTCTTC. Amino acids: CSVGPNEQFF.

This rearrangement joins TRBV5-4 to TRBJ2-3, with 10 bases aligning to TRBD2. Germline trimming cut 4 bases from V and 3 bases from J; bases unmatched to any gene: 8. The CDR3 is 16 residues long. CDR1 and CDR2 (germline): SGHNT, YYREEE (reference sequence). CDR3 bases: TGTGCCAGCAGCCTCAGCGGGAGGGAATGGACAGATACGCAGTATTTT. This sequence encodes CASSLSGREWTDTQYF.

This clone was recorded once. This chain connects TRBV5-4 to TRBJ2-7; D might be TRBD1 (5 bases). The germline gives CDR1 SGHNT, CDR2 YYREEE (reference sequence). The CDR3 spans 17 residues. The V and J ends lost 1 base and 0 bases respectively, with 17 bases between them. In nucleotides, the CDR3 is TGTGCCAGCAGCTTGTGGGGCCGGACACAGAGCTCCTACGAGCAGTACTTC. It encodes CASSLWGRTQSSYEQYF.

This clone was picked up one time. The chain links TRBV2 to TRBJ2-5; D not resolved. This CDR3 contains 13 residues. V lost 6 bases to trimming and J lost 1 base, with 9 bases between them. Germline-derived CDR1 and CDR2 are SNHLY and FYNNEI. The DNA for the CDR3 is TGTGCCAGCAGACGGGTATTCCAAGAGACCCAGTACTTC. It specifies CASRRVFQETQYF. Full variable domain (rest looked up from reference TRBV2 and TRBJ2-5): EPEVTQTPSHQVTQMGQEVILRCVPISNHLYFYWYRQILGQKVEFLVSFYNNEISEKSEIFDDQFSVERPDGSNFTLKIRSTKLEDSAMYFCASRRVFQETQYFGPGTRLLVL.

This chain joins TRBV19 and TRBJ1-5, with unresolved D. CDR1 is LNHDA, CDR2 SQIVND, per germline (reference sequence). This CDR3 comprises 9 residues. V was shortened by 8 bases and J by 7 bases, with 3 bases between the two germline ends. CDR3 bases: TGTGCCAGTGGCCAGCCCCAGCATTTT. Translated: CASGQPQHF.

The CDR3, as DNA: TGTGCCAGCAGCACAAGGACAGGGGGCGACGGCTACACCTTC. Encoded protein: CASSTRTGGDGYTF. V usage is TRBV28 and J usage is TRBJ1-2; 11 nucleotides align to TRBD1. This CDR3 spans 14 amino acids. Per the germline V gene, CDR1 is MDHEN and CDR2 is SYDVKM. J lost 8 bases, V lost 6 bases, and 8 bases had no gene match.

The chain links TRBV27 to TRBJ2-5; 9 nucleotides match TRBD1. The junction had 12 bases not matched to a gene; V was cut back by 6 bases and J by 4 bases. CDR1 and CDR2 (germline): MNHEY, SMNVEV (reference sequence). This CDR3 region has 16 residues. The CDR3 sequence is CASSLRADRGIETQYF. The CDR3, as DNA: TGTGCCAGCAGCCTAAGGGCGGACAGGGGTATAGAGACCCAGTACTTC.

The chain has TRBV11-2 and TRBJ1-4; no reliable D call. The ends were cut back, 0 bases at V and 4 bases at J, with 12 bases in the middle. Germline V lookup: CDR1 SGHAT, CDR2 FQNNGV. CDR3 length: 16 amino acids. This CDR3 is CASSLELARDNEKLFF. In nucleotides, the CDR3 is TGTGCCAGCAGCTTAGAATTGGCGCGGGATAATGAAAAACTGTTTTTT.

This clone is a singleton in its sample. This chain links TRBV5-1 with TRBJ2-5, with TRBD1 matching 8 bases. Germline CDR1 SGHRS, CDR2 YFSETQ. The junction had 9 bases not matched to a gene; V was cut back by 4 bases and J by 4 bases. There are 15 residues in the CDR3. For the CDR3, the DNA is TGCGCCAGCAGCACGGACAGGGAATACGGAGAGACCCAGTACTTC. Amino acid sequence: CASSTDREYGETQYF.

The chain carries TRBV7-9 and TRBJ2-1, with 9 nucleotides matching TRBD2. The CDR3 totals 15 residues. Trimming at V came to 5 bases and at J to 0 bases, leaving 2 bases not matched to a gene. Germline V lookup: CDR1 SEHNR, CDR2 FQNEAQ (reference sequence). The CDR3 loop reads CASSVSGSSYNEQFF. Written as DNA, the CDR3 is TGTGCCAGCAGCGTTAGCGGGAGCTCCTACAATGAGCAGTTCTTC.

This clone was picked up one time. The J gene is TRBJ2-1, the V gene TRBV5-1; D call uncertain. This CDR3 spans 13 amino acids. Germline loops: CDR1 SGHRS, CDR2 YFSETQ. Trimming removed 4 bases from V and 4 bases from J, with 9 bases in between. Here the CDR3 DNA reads TGCGCCAGCAGCGGGCTACCTTACAATGAGCAGTTCTTC. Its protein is CASSGLPYNEQFF.

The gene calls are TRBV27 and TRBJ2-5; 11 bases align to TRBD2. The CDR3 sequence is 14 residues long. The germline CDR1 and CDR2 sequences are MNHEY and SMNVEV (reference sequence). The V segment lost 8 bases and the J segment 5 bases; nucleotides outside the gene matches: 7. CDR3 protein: CASAGLAERETQYF. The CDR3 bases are TGTGCCAGCGCGGGACTAGCGGAACGGGAGACCCAGTACTTC.